The T cell receptor beta chain described here comes from a study of blood T cells in healthy people across ages (dated by TCRdb to about 2015). A note on the overall study: In model experiments, template switching captured roughly one uniquely barcoded TCR beta cDNA molecule for every two T cells. To track age-related changes in TCR beta repertoire diversity, the study relied on deep sequencing normalized with unique cDNA molecular identifiers. To avoid experimental bias, donors of different ages were distributed randomly across sequencing lanes. Two additional independent replicas of 1 million unique cDNA reads from the same blood draw were analyzed for two donors (one aged 18 to 29 and one aged 80 or older). Four age groups were formed from the donors: young (average approximately 15 years), middle-aged (around 37), aged (roughly 58) and long-lived (more than 75). Summary of the overall study and its limitations: Observed TCR beta diversity correlated strongly with the percentage of naive T cells measured by flow cytometry. Because donor CMV infection status was unknown, age-related changes in expanded clonotypes were potentially confounded. Because profiling used bulk unsorted PBMCs, naive and antigen-experienced compartments could not be compared conclusively. Observed TCR beta diversity per million T cells fell roughly linearly with age, and a significant reduction was already apparent by age around 40. Total diversity estimates from one million sequenced T cells were considered lower bounds and underestimates. Compared with the aged group, more naive CD4+ T cells, fewer expanded clones and increased TCR diversity were shown by the long-lived group, suggesting age selection.

The donors were 40 or so Caucasian individuals from Russia, aged roughly 6 to 100 years, who were systemically healthy. Ten milliliters of peripheral blood were drawn from each donor into EDTA-treated Vacutainer tubes. Ficoll-Paque density-gradient centrifugation was used to isolate PBMCs, with at least 6 million per sample. Total RNA was extracted from PBMCs with Trizol reagent, with at least 5.5 micrograms obtained per sample. Naive CD45RAhigh/CD27high T cell percentages were measured by flow cytometry on a PBMC aliquot from every donor. Sequences SGHRS (CDR1) and YFSETQ (CDR2) are obtained from the germline V gene. The junction shows trimming of 0 bases on V and 5 bases on J, plus 14 bases between the germline ends. The CDR3 has 15 amino acids, counting the end cysteine and phenylalanine. Kept here is only the CDR3 DNA, which spans 45 bases and is read in frame from base 1. There are many counts of this clonotype. Its antigen is unknown. No per-base quality is available; no much larger clone lies one base away.

Libraries were prepared through 5' RACE. Sequencer: Illumina HiSeq 2500. A second PCR of about 7 to 12 cycles was run with a J-beta primer mix and a sample-barcoded 5' primer. A unique molecular identifier was introduced onto each TCR beta cDNA molecule by a template-switch 5' adaptor carrying 12 random nucleotides. Each sample yielded at least 2.5 million CDR3-containing paired-end reads. All of the RNA was converted into first-strand cDNA using the Mint cDNA synthesis kit, with a TRBC-specific oligonucleotide serving as the primer. Following uracil-DNA glycosylase treatment, all cDNA underwent a first 18-cycle PCR with the universal primers M1SS and BC2_uni_R. Concerning the study's data processing: Each sample was normalized by randomly selecting 1 million high-quality reads, each carrying a distinct molecular identifier. Reads sharing molecular identifiers were discarded rather than binned into consensus sequences. MiTCR, set to a Q25 quality threshold and the strictest error-elimination algorithm, was used for CDR3 identification, clonotype clustering and error correction. A nonparametric unseen species model with Euler transformation was used to estimate a lower bound on total TCR beta diversity. The public reads were reprocessed in TCRdb via fastp at Q25 and MiXCR, keeping in-frame beta chains. Rows with one shared CDR3 protein collapse into an entry with the most common genes and DNA. None of the V and J calls come from the authors' own analysis; TCRdb made them. The sample records roughly 570,000 distinct CDR3 sequences, 27% of which are singletons. Jointly, the top ten make up approximately 17% of the sample.

The sequence derives from a woman in her 70s in good health. Sequenced material: blood. The chain joins TRBV5-1 to TRBJ2-5; no D gene call is confident. CDR3 loop: CASSLATGIRETQYF. The bases are TGCGCCAGCAGCTTGGCCACGGGTATCCGTGAGACCCAGTACTTC.